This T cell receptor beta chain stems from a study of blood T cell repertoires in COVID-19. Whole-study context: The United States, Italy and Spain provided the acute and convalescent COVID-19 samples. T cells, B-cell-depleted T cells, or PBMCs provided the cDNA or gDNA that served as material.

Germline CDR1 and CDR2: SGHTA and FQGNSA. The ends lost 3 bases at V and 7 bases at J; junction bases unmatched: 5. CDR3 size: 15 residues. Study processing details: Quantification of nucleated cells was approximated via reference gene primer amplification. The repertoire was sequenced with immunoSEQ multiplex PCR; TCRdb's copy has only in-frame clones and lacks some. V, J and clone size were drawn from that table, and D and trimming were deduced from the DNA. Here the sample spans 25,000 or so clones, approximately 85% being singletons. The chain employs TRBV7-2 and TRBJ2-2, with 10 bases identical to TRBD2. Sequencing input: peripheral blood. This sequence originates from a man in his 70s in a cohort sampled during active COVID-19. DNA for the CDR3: TGTGCCAGCAGCTTTTCTAGCGGGAGCGGCGGGGAGCTGTTTTTT. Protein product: CASSFSSGSGGELFF.